The T cell receptor (beta chain) under discussion was sequenced for a study of cytomegalovirus exposure and HLA in healthy donors. Study findings and constraints: Overall, 164 TCR beta chains were annotated as cytomegalovirus-associated.

Use of 60 Vbeta and 13 Jbeta primers characterized the PCR. Profiled with immunoSEQ multiplex PCR; TCRdb holds only in-frame clones, not every one. The repertoire has about 150,000 clones, 84% of them found once; the top ten carry less than 2.5%. On this clone itself: The target antigen is unknown.

This TCR came from a boy aged 2 to 10 in good health and CMV-seronegative. The specimen was PBMCs.

CDR3 sequence reads: CASSKSVVLRTGTTEAFF. In DNA, the CDR3 is TGTGCCAGCAGCAAGTCGGTAGTGTTACGGACAGGGACGACTGAAGCTTTCTTT. V usage is TRBV2 and J usage is TRBJ1-1; 8 bases line up with TRBD1. This CDR3 spans 18 amino acids. CDR1 SNHLY and CDR2 FYNNEI come from the germline V gene. Germline trimming cut 6 bases from V and 5 bases from J; bases unmatched to any gene: 20.